The clone carrying this TCR beta chain was seen at least ten times. Its antigen is not known. Each CDR3 protein is one row after TCRdb ran MiXCR on the 5' RACE reads. This repertoire shows 700,000 to 950,000 distinct CDR3 sequences, roughly 12% found once; its top ten account for around 1.5%. The data were taken from a study of identical twins. Germline V gene data show CDR1 as ENHRY and CDR2 as SYGVKD. The V segment lost 4 bases and the J segment 6 bases; nucleotides outside the gene matches: 0. CDR3 length: 12 amino acids. Study-level findings and limits: Zero-insertion analyses were open to partial confounding by invariant MAIT and iNKT cells. Cross-sectional statistics, not tracking of the same donors, supported the conclusions.

These same data were also listed under a study on yellow fever vaccine responses in identical twins.

This sequence joins TRBV10-3 and TRBJ1-2; 9 bases match TRBD1. The sequence was collected from a young woman in good health. The material sequenced was PBMCs. The CDR3 DNA sequence: TGTGCCATCAGTGGGACAGGGGATGGCTACACCTTC. Its translation: CAISGTGDGYTF.